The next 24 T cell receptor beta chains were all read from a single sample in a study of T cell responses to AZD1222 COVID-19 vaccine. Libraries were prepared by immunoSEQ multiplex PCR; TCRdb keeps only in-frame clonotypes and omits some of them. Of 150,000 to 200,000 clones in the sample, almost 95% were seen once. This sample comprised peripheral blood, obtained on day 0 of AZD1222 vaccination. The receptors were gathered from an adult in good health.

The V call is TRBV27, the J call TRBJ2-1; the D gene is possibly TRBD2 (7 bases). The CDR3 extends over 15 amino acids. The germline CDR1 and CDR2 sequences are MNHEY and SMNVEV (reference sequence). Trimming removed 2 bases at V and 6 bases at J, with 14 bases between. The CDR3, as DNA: TGTGCCAGCAGTTTAGGCGGGAGAGGGGGCAATGAGCAGTTCTTC. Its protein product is CASSLGGRGGNEQFF.

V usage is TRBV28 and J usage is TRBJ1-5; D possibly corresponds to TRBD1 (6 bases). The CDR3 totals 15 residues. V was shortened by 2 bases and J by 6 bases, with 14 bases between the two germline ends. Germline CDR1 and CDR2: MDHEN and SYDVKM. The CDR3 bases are TGTGCCAGCAGTTTAGGGGGGCATGAGCGTCAGCCCCAGCATTTT. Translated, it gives CASSLGGHERQPQHF. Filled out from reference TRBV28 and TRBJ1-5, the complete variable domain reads DVKVTQSSRYLVKRTGEKVFLECVQDMDHENMFWYRQDPGLGLRLIYFSYDVKMKEKGDIPEGYSVSREKKERFSLILESASTNQTSMYLCASSLGGHERQPQHFGDGTRLSIL.

The CDR3 DNA is TGCAGCACCCCTAGTGGGGCAGGGGAGTTCTTC. Its translation: CSTPSGAGEFF. The chain carries TRBV29-1 and TRBJ2-1, with D possibly TRBD1 on 6 matching bases. V was pared by 8 bases and J by 14 bases, with 19 bases between. This CDR3 comprises 11 residues. The V gene's germline CDR1 is SQVTM and CDR2 ANQGSEA.

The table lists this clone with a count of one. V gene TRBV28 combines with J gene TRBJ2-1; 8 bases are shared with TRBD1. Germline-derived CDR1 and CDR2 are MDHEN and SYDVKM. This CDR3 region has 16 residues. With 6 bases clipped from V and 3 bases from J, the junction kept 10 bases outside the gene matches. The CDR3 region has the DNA TGTGCCAGCAGGACCCCCAGGGGGCTAAACTACAATGAGCAGTTCTTC. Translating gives CASRTPRGLNYNEQFF.

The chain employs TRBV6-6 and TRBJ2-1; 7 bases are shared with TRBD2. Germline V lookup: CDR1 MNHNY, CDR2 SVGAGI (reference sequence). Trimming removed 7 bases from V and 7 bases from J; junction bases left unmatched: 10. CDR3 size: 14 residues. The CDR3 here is CASKRTVGGNEQFF. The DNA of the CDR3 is TGTGCCAGCAAGCGCACGGTGGGAGGGAATGAGCAGTTCTTC.

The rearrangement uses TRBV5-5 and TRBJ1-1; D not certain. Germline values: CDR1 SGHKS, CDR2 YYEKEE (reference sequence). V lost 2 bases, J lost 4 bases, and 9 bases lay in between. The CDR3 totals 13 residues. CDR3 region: CASSFFLGTEAFF. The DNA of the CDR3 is TGTGCCAGCAGCTTCTTTTTAGGCACTGAAGCTTTCTTT.

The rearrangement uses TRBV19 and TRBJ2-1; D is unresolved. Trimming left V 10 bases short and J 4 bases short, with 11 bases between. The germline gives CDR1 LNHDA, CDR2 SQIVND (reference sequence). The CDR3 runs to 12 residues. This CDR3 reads CATLAQYNEQFF. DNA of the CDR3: TGTGCCACCCTCGCACAATACAATGAGCAGTTCTTC.

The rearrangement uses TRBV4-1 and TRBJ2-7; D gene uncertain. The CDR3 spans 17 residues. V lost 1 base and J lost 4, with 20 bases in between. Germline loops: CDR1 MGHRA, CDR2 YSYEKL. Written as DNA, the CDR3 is TGCGCCAGCAGCCAAGCGGACCCCTCATTGGTGGGGTACGAGCAGTACTTC. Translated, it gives CASSQADPSLVGYEQYF.

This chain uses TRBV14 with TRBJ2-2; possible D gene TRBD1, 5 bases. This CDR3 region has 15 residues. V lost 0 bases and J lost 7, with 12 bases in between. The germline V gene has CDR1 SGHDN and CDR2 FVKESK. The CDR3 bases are TGTGCCAGCAGCCAAGATGCAGGGCGGAACGGGGAGCTGTTTTTT. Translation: CASSQDAGRNGELFF.

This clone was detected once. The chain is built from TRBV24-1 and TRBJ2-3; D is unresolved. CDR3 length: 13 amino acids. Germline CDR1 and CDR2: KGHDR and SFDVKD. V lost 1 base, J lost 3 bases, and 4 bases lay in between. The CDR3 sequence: CATSDFSTDTQYF. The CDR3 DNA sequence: TGTGCCACCAGTGATTTTAGTACAGATACGCAGTATTTT.

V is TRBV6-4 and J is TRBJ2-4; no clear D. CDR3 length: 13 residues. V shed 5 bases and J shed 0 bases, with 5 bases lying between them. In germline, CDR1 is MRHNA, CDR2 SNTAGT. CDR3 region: CASSSVAKNIQYF. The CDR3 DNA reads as TGTGCCAGCAGTTCCGTAGCCAAAAACATTCAGTACTTC.

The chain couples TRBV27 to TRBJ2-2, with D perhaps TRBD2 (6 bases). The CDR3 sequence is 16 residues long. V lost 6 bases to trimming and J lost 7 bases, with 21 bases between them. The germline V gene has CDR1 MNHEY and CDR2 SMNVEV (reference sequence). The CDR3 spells CASSYQGLSRGGELFF. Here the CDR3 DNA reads TGTGCCAGCAGCTATCAGGGACTCTCTCGCGGCGGGGAGCTGTTTTTT.

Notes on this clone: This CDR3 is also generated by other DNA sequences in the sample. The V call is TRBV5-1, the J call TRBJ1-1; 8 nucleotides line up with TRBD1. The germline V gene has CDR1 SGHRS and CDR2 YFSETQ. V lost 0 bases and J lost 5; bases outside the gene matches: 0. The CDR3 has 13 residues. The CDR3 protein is CASSLGTGTEAFF. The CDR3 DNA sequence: TGCGCCAGCAGCTTGGGGACAGGGACTGAAGCTTTCTTT. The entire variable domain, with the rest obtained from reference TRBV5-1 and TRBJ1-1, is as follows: KAGVTQTPRYLIKTRGQQVTLSCSPISGHRSVSWYQQTPGQGLQFLFEYFSETQRNKGNFPGRFSGRQFSNSRSEMNVSTLELGDSALYLCASSLGTGTEAFFGQGTRLTVV.

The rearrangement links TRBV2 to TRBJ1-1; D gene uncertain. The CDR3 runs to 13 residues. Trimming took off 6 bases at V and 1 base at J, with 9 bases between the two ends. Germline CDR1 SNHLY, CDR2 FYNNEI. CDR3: CASRLGRNTEAFF. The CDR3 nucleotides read TGTGCCAGCAGACTAGGGAGGAACACTGAAGCTTTCTTT.

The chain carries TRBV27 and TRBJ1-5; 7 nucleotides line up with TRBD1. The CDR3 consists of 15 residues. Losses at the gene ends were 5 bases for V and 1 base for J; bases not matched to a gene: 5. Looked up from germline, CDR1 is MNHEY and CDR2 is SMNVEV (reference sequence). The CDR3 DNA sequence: TGTGCCAGCAGTGCTATACAGGGGAGCAATCAGCCCCAGCATTTT. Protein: CASSAIQGSNQPQHF.

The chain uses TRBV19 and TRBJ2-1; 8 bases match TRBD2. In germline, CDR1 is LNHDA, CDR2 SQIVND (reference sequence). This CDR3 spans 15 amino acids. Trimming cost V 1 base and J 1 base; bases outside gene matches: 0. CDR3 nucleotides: TGTGCCAGTAGTATAGGCGGGAGGTCCTACAATGAGCAGTTCTTC. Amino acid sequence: CASSIGGRSYNEQFF.

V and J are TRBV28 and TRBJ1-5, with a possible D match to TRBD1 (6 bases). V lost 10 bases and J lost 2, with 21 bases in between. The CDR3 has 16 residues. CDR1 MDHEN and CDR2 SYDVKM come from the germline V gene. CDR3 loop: CATKNYRDGGNQPQHF. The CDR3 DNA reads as TGTGCCACCAAAAACTACAGGGACGGGGGCAATCAGCCCCAGCATTTT.

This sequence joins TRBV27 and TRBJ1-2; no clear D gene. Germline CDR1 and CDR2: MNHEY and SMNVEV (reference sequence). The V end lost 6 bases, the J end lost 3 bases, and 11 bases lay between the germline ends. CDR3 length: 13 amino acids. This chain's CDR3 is CASSAGIDYGYTF. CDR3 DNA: TGTGCCAGCAGCGCGGGAATCGACTATGGCTACACCTTC.

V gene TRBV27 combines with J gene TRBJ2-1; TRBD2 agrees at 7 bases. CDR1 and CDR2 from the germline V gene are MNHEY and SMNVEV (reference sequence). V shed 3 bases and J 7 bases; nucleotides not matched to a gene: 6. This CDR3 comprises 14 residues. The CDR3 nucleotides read TGTGCCAGCAGTTTTACGTCCGGGGGGAATGAGCAGTTCTTC. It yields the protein CASSFTSGGNEQFF.

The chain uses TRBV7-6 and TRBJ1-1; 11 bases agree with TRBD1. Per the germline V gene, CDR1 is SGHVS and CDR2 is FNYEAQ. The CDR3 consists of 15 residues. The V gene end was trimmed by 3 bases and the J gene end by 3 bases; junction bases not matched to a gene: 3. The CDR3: CASSFPGQGDTEAFF. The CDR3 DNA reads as TGTGCCAGCAGCTTTCCGGGACAGGGGGACACTGAAGCTTTCTTT.

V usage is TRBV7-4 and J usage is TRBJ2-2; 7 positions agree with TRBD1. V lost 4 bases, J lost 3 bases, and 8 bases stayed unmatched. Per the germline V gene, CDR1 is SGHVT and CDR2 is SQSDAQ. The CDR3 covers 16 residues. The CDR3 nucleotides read TGTGCCAGCAGCTCCCACAGGGGTCGGGACACCGGGGAGCTGTTTTTT. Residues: CASSSHRGRDTGELFF.

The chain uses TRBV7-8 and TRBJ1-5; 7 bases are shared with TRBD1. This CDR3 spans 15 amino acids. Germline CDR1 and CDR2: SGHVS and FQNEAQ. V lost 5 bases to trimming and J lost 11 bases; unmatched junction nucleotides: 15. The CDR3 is CASSPGQASVGAQHF. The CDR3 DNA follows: TGTGCCAGCAGCCCCGGACAGGCCAGCGTGGGTGCCCAGCATTTT.

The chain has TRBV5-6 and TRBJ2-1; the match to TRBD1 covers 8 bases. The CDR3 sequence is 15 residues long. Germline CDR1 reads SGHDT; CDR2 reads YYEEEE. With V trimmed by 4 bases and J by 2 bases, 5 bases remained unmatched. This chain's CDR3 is CASSRQGFAYNEQFF. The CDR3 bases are TGTGCCAGCAGCCGACAGGGGTTCGCCTACAATGAGCAGTTCTTC.

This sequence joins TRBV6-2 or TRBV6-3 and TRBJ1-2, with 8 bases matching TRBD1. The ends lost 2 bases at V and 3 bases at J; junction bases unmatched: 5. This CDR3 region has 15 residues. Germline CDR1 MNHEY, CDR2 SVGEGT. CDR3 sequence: CASSYPLGQDYGYTF. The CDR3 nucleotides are TGTGCCAGCAGTTACCCCCTGGGACAGGACTATGGCTACACCTTC.